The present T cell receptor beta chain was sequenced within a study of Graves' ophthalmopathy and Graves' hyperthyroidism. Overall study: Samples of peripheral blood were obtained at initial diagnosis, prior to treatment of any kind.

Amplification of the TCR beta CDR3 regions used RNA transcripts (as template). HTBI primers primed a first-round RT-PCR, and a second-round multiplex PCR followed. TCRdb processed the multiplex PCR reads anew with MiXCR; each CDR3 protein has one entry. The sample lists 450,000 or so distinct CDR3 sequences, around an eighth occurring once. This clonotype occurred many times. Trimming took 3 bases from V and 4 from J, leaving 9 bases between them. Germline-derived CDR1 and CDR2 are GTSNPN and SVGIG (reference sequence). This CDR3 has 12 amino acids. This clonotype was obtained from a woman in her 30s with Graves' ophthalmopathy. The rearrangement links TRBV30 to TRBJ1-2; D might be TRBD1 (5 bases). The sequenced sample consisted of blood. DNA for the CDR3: TGTGCCTGGAGCAGGGACGTCTATGGCTACACCTTC. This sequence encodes CAWSRDVYGYTF.